These T cell receptor beta chains were read from a single sample in a study of blood T cell repertoires in COVID-19. Libraries were prepared by immunoSEQ multiplex PCR; TCRdb keeps only in-frame clonotypes and omits some of them. The sample records about 140,000 clones, roughly 85% being singletons. What was sequenced was peripheral blood. These receptors all come from a man aged 55 to 70 with acute or convalescent COVID-19. Each CDR3 is given with its conserved first and last residue. The order of the fields is V gene, clone size, J gene, CDR3 protein. Some rows mark clone size as missing; the rest say once, few, many or name a class of expanded clone.

>TRBV29-1|.|TRBJ1-4
CSALRQGVNEKLFF
>TRBV30|few|TRBJ2-1
CAWSVGLAGQNEQFF
>TRBV15|.|TRBJ2-5
CATSRDPPGGSGETQYF
>TRBV3-1/TRBV3-2|.|TRBJ2-1
CASGSGEQFF
>TRBV5-1|few|TRBJ2-1
CASSSGLAGGDEQFF
>TRBV7-2|.|TRBJ1-1
CASSLSQGTEAFF
>TRBV4-2|.|TRBJ1-5
CASSQDVTGDNQPQHF
>TRBV7-9|.|TRBJ2-1
CASSPKRPPPYNEQFF
>TRBV10-3|.|TRBJ1-4
CAIGDGRRTTNEKLFF
>TRBV21-1|.|TRBJ1-5
CASSKKTQGRSNQPQHF
>TRBV11-2|once|TRBJ2-5
CASSSQGLQGETQYF
>TRBV18|.|TRBJ1-3
CASSPRTGSGNTIYF
>TRBV6-2/TRBV6-3|.|TRBJ1-1
CASSPPGGEAFF
>TRBV18|.|TRBJ1-1
CASSPSGGDTEAFF
>TRBV19|.|TRBJ2-2
CASSMGQGNTGELFF
>TRBV28|.|TRBJ1-3
CASSSVRGIGNTIYF
>TRBV11-1|once|TRBJ2-7
CASSSSYEQYF
>TRBV28|.|TRBJ2-7
CASRTGQGQDEQYF
>TRBV9|.|TRBJ1-1
CASSELTGFDTEAFF
>TRBV4-2|.|TRBJ2-7
CASSQDLRLAGDAGYEQYF
>TRBV7-2|.|TRBJ2-4
CASSHAGAGAKNIQYF
>TRBV20-1|.|TRBJ1-2
CSASPGGGEGGYTF
>TRBV5-1|.|TRBJ2-1
CASSLYRLAGDEQFF
>TRBV20-1|.|TRBJ1-4
CSASRGFNEKLFF